Following are 23 T cell receptor beta chains from one sample sequenced in a study of blood T cell repertoires in COVID-19. Here immunoSEQ multiplex PCR was the method, and the copy in TCRdb shows in-frame clones only, minus some. The table lists about 70,000 clones, 65% to 85% of them singletons. The source material was peripheral blood. Receptor source: an older woman with acute or convalescent COVID-19.

The V and J genes are TRBV4-1 and TRBJ2-7; TRBD1 matches at 8 bases. Germline-derived CDR1 and CDR2 are MGHRA and YSYEKL. CDR3 size: 15 residues. V lost 4 bases to trimming and J lost 1 base; unmatched junction nucleotides: 6. The CDR3 DNA reads as TGCGCCAGCAGCCGGGCGGGACAGGCGTCCTACGAGCAGTACTTC. Translating gives CASSRAGQASYEQYF.

The table lists this clone with a count of one. The rearrangement uses TRBV5-4 and TRBJ1-1; tentatively, D is TRBD1 (5 bases). The CDR3 covers 15 residues. Germline lookup yields CDR1 SGHNT and CDR2 YYREEE (reference sequence). The V gene lost 1 base and the J gene lost 3 bases, with 13 bases spanning the gap. Here the CDR3 DNA reads TGTGCCAGCAGCTTGCCCGCGGGGGGGGACACTGAAGCTTTCTTT. Protein product: CASSLPAGGDTEAFF. The full variable domain, in which reference TRBV5-4 and TRBJ1-1 provide the parts outside the CDR3, is ETGVTQSPTHLIKTRGQQVTLRCSSQSGHNTVSWYQQALGQGPQFIFQYYREEENGRGNFPPRFSGLQFPNYSSELNVNALELDDSALYLCASSLPAGGDTEAFFGQGTRLTVV.

The chain is built from TRBV19 and TRBJ2-5; 10 nucleotides match TRBD2. CDR1 is LNHDA, CDR2 SQIVND, per germline (reference sequence). The CDR3 loop spans 16 amino acids. V shed 3 bases, J shed 5 bases, and the junction held 9 bases outside the gene matches. CDR3 sequence: CASSISSGSLGETQYF. The CDR3 nucleotides are TGTGCCAGTAGTATTTCTAGCGGGAGTCTCGGCGAGACCCAGTACTTC. The variable domain in full, completed from reference TRBV19 and TRBJ2-5, reads DGGITQSPKYLFRKEGQNVTLSCEQNLNHDAMYWYRQDPGQGLRLIYYSQIVNDFQKGDIAEGYSVSREKKESFPLTVTSAQKNPTAFYLCASSISSGSLGETQYFGPGTRLLVL.

This chain connects TRBV19 to TRBJ1-2; 8 bases are shared with TRBD1. With 5 bases clipped from V and 5 bases from J, the junction kept 4 bases outside the gene matches. Germline values: CDR1 LNHDA, CDR2 SQIVND (reference sequence). The CDR3 is 13 residues long. The CDR3 region has the DNA TGTGCCAGTAGTCAAGGGACAGGTTATGGCTACACCTTC. This sequence encodes CASSQGTGYGYTF.

Regarding this clone: One junction end does not reproduce the germline sequence, and a read error may be involved. This chain links TRBV2 with TRBJ2-7; no clear D. Germline V gives CDR1 SNHLY, CDR2 FYNNEI. CDR3 length: 15 residues. CDR3 DNA sequence: TGTGCCAGCAGCCGGTCCACTATTGGCTCCCACGAGCAGTACTTC. Its translation is CASSRSTIGSHEQYF. The entire variable domain, with the rest obtained from reference TRBV2 and TRBJ2-7, is as follows: EPEVTQTPSHQVTQMGQEVILRCVPISNHLYFYWYRQILGQKVEFLVSFYNNEISEKSEIFDDQFSVERPDGSNFTLKIRSTKLEDSAMYFCASSRSTIGSHEQYFGPGTRLTVT.

The gene calls are TRBV5-4 and TRBJ2-7, with 8 positions matching TRBD2. Germline V gene data show CDR1 as SGHNT and CDR2 as YYREEE (reference sequence). The trim removed 1 base at V and 2 bases at J, leaving 2 bases unmatched. The CDR3 covers 14 residues. CDR3 bases: TGTGCCAGCAGCTTGACTAGCGGTACCTACGAGCAGTACTTC. This codes for CASSLTSGTYEQYF.

The rearrangement links TRBV7-9 to TRBJ2-1; D is uncertain. This CDR3 is built from 13 residues. The V gene lost 2 bases and the J gene lost 7 bases, with 9 bases spanning the gap. CDR1 SEHNR and CDR2 FQNEAQ come from the germline V gene (reference sequence). CDR3 DNA sequence: TGTGCCAGCAGCTTATCCGCCCAGAATGAGCAGTTCTTC. This sequence encodes CASSLSAQNEQFF.

J is TRBJ1-1 and V is TRBV19; 7 nucleotides align to TRBD1. The CDR3 runs 15 residues. Germline V gene lookup returns CDR1 LNHDA and CDR2 SQIVND (reference sequence). V dropped 3 bases and J dropped 3; count of bases not matched to a gene: 7. The CDR3 DNA reads TGTGCCAGTAGTATTACAGGGGACGCGGACACTGAAGCTTTCTTT. This sequence encodes CASSITGDADTEAFF.

The CDR3 DNA reads TGTGCCAGCAGCCCGTTCGGACAGGACACTGGAAACACCATATATTTT. This encodes CASSPFGQDTGNTIYF. V and J are TRBV14 and TRBJ1-3, with 7 bases that match TRBD1. From germline, CDR1 is SGHDN and CDR2 FVKESK. CDR3 length: 16 residues. J lost 2 bases, V lost 4 bases, and 8 bases had no gene match. The entire variable domain, with the rest obtained from reference TRBV14 and TRBJ1-3, is as follows: EAGVTQFPSHSVIEKGQTVTLRCDPISGHDNLYWYRRVMGKEIKFLLHFVKESKQDESGMPNNRFLAERTGGTYSTLKVQPAELEDSGVYFCASSPFGQDTGNTIYFGEGSWLTVV.

V gene TRBV28 combines with J gene TRBJ1-2; D might be TRBD1 (5 bases). Trimming took off 3 bases at V and 1 base at J, with 9 bases between the two ends. CDR1 is MDHEN and CDR2 is SYDVKM in the germline V gene. The CDR3 is 14 residues long. CDR3 nucleotide sequence: TGTGCCAGCAGTTTCGACAGAATTAACTATGGCTACACCTTC. Translation: CASSFDRINYGYTF.

This clone was observed a handful of times. V is TRBV7-8 and J is TRBJ1-1; D is possibly TRBD1 (6 bases). The CDR3 runs 15 residues. Trimming took 3 bases from V and 2 from J, leaving 13 bases between them. Germline CDR1 reads SGHVS; CDR2 reads FQNEAQ. In DNA form, the CDR3 reads TGTGCCAGCAGCTTGGGCGACAGGATTAACACTGAAGCTTTCTTT. Protein product: CASSLGDRINTEAFF.

The CDR3 here is CASSLGGPAYEQYF. DNA of the CDR3: TGTGCCAGCAGCTTGGGCGGGCCCGCTTACGAGCAGTACTTC. The chain couples TRBV5-8 to TRBJ2-7; D may be TRBD2 (5 bases). Looked up from germline, CDR1 is SGHTS and CDR2 is YDEGEE. CDR3 length equals 14 residues. Trimming removed 0 bases at V and 4 bases at J, with 11 bases between.

This clone was picked up a small number of times. This sequence joins TRBV18 and TRBJ2-7; 7 bases line up with TRBD2. The CDR3 has 15 residues. Germline lookup yields CDR1 KGHSH and CDR2 LQKENI. V lost 2 bases and J lost 3; bases outside the gene matches: 7. The CDR3 DNA sequence: TGTGCCAGCTCACCAGGGAGGGCATCAAACTACGAGCAGTACTTC. Its translation is CASSPGRASNYEQYF.

The CDR3 DNA is TGTGCCAGCGCAAATGGGATTGGGGGGGCTTTATTTGCCGAACAGTACTTC. Amino acid sequence: CASANGIGGALFAEQYF. This rearrangement joins TRBV7-2 to TRBJ2-7; tentative D call: TRBD2 (7 bases). This CDR3 is built from 17 residues. CDR1 is SGHTA and CDR2 is FQGNSA in the germline V gene. Trimming left V 8 bases short and J 10 bases short, with 33 bases between.

V gene TRBV6-1 combines with J gene TRBJ1-6, with D unclear. The germline gives CDR1 MNHNS, CDR2 SASEGT. This CDR3 contains 14 residues. Trimming took off 1 base at V and 7 bases at J, with 8 bases between the two ends. CDR3 DNA: TGTGCCAGCAGTGAAGGGCGGCCGAATTCACCCCTCCACTTT. This gives the protein CASSEGRPNSPLHF.

J is TRBJ1-2 and V is TRBV19; TRBD1 is a possible D gene (6 bases). This CDR3 region has 14 residues. Germline V gives CDR1 LNHDA, CDR2 SQIVND (reference sequence). The V gene lost 5 bases and the J gene lost 4 bases, with 14 bases spanning the gap. Written as DNA, the CDR3 is TGTGCCAGTAGTTCCAGGGGTCCCGGCTATGGCTACACCTTC. It encodes CASSSRGPGYGYTF. Looking up the rest from reference TRBV19 and TRBJ1-2 gives the full variable domain: DGGITQSPKYLFRKEGQNVTLSCEQNLNHDAMYWYRQDPGQGLRLIYYSQIVNDFQKGDIAEGYSVSREKKESFPLTVTSAQKNPTAFYLCASSSRGPGYGYTFGSGTRLTVV.

This clone was found a few times. The V and J genes are TRBV7-8 and TRBJ1-2; D might be TRBD1 (6 bases). The CDR3 is made up of 15 amino acids. CDR1 and CDR2 (germline): SGHVS, FQNEAQ. V was clipped by 4 bases and J by 0 bases, with 12 bases between them. CDR3 in DNA: TGTGCCAGCAGCTCCCGGACAGCTACTAACTATGGCTACACCTTC. Translating gives CASSSRTATNYGYTF.

This chain uses TRBV5-1 with TRBJ2-1; 10 nucleotides align to TRBD2. V dropped 3 bases and J dropped 3; count of bases not matched to a gene: 9. Germline V gene data show CDR1 as SGHRS and CDR2 as YFSETQ. The CDR3 spans 17 residues. CDR3 sequence reads: CASSSASGSPVYNEQFF. In DNA form, the CDR3 reads TGCGCCAGCAGCTCCGCTAGCGGGAGTCCTGTCTACAATGAGCAGTTCTTC.

This chain joins TRBV3-1 (or the pseudogene TRBV3-2) and TRBJ2-7, with 8 bases matching TRBD1. The germline gives CDR1 LGHDT, CDR2 YNNKEL (reference sequence). The V and J ends lost 3 bases and 6 bases, in that order; junction bases with no gene match: 4. The CDR3 totals 13 residues. The CDR3 region has the DNA TGTGCCAGCAGCCACAGGGGGCGGACCGAGCAGTACTTC. This encodes CASSHRGRTEQYF.

The rearrangement links TRBV12-3 or TRBV12-4 to TRBJ1-1, with D unresolved. This CDR3 region has 13 residues. Trimming took off 2 bases at V and 1 base at J, with 5 bases between the two ends. The CDR3, as DNA: TGTGCCAGCAGTTTAAGGAGGAACACTGAAGCTTTCTTT. This encodes CASSLRRNTEAFF.

This chain uses TRBV6-5 with TRBJ2-7; 9 bases are shared with TRBD1. The CDR3 is 14 residues long. Germline CDR1 is MNHEY and CDR2 is SVGAGI. The J segment lost 5 bases and the V segment lost 6 bases, leaving 8 bases of the junction unmatched. The CDR3 is CASRVGTGLHEQYF. DNA for the CDR3: TGTGCCAGCAGGGTTGGGACAGGGCTCCACGAGCAGTACTTC.

V gene TRBV19 combines with J gene TRBJ1-6; D uncertain. Germline values: CDR1 LNHDA, CDR2 SQIVND (reference sequence). V was shortened by 3 bases and J by 7 bases, with 7 bases between the two germline ends. The CDR3 is made up of 13 amino acids. CDR3 bases: TGTGCCAGTAGTATGCCCGGGAATTCACCCCTCCACTTT. It translates to CASSMPGNSPLHF. Combining the CDR3 with reference TRBV19 and TRBJ1-6 gives the whole variable domain DGGITQSPKYLFRKEGQNVTLSCEQNLNHDAMYWYRQDPGQGLRLIYYSQIVNDFQKGDIAEGYSVSREKKESFPLTVTSAQKNPTAFYLCASSMPGNSPLHFGNGTRLTVT.

This chain connects TRBV7-8 to TRBJ2-1; 12 positions match TRBD2. J was trimmed by 6 bases and V by 4 bases; bases with no gene match: 7. Germline assignment: CDR1 SGHVS and CDR2 FQNEAQ. The length of the CDR3 is 16 residues. CDR3 protein: CASSSPLAGGRNEQFF. CDR3 coding DNA: TGTGCCAGCAGCTCGCCACTAGCGGGGGGCCGCAATGAGCAGTTCTTC.